The rows below give T cell receptor beta chains drawn from one sample of a study of cytomegalovirus exposure and HLA in healthy donors. The method was immunoSEQ multiplex PCR; TCRdb's version includes in-frame clones alone and lacks a portion of them. The table lists about 67,000 clones, approximately 71% of them singletons, with 2% to 2.5% in the top ten. The sample taken for sequencing was PBMCs. The receptors derive from a woman between 25 and 40 years old in good health and CMV-seronegative. Both conserved end residues are part of each CDR3. The order of the fields is J gene, D gene, V gene, clone size, CDR3 DNA, CDR3 protein. D genes are given only for firm matches. Some rows have no size entry. The others give once, few or many, or a class for an expanded clone.

J gene: TRBJ2-3; D gene: TRBD1; V gene: TRBV28; clone size: -; CDR3 DNA: TGTGCCAGCAGCCAGCCGGGACAGGGGAGCACAGATACGCAGTATTTT; CDR3 protein: CASSQPGQGSTDTQYF
J gene: TRBJ2-1; D gene: -; V gene: TRBV7-9; clone size: -; CDR3 DNA: TGTGCCAGCAGCACTAAGACAGATGGTAATGAGCAGTTCTTC; CDR3 protein: CASSTKTDGNEQFF
J gene: TRBJ1-2; D gene: TRBD1; V gene: TRBV5-4; clone size: -; CDR3 DNA: TGTGCCAGCAGCCCCTTCCGGGACAGGGACGGCTACACCTTC; CDR3 protein: CASSPFRDRDGYTF
J gene: TRBJ1-4; D gene: TRBD1; V gene: TRBV5-1; clone size: few; CDR3 DNA: TGCGCCAGCAGCGGATCGACAGGGGGAAGAGAAAAACTGTTTTTT; CDR3 protein: CASSGSTGGREKLFF
J gene: TRBJ1-4; D gene: -; V gene: TRBV5-1; clone size: -; CDR3 DNA: TGCGCCAGCAGCTTGGGAGCAACTAATGAAAAACTGTTTTTT; CDR3 protein: CASSLGATNEKLFF
J gene: TRBJ2-6; D gene: TRBD1; V gene: TRBV7-2; clone size: -; CDR3 DNA: TGTGCCAGCAGCCGCGCGGGACAGGGGATGTCTGGGGCCAACGTCCTGACTTTC; CDR3 protein: CASSRAGQGMSGANVLTF
J gene: TRBJ2-5; D gene: TRBD2; V gene: TRBV7-3; clone size: -; CDR3 DNA: TGTGCCAGCTCGGCAGCGGGGGGGCCAGTTGAGACCCAGTACTTC; CDR3 protein: CASSAAGGPVETQYF
J gene: TRBJ2-1; D gene: -; V gene: TRBV19; clone size: -; CDR3 DNA: TGTGCCAGTAGCAGATGGAATGAGCAGTTCTTC; CDR3 protein: CASSRWNEQFF
J gene: TRBJ1-3; D gene: -; V gene: TRBV6-1; clone size: few; CDR3 DNA: TGTGCCAGCAGTGAACAGGCGAGCTCTGGAAACACCATATATTTT; CDR3 protein: CASSEQASSGNTIYF
J gene: TRBJ2-1; D gene: TRBD2; V gene: TRBV5-1; clone size: -; CDR3 DNA: TGCGCCAGCAGCTTGGGACTAGCGGGGTTCTACAATGAGCAGTTCTTC; CDR3 protein: CASSLGLAGFYNEQFF
J gene: TRBJ2-7; D gene: TRBD1; V gene: TRBV15; clone size: -; CDR3 DNA: TGTGCCACCAGCAGCGCGGGACAGGGCCCTGAGGAGCAGTACTTC; CDR3 protein: CATSSAGQGPEEQYF
J gene: TRBJ1-6; D gene: -; V gene: TRBV7-9; clone size: -; CDR3 DNA: TGTGCCAGCAGCTTAACCCGAGGTCTTTCACCCCTCCACTTT; CDR3 protein: CASSLTRGLSPLHF
J gene: TRBJ2-5; D gene: TRBD1; V gene: TRBV7-3; clone size: -; CDR3 DNA: TGTGCCAGCAGCTTAGGGGACAGGGACCAAGAGACCCAGTACTTC; CDR3 protein: CASSLGDRDQETQYF
J gene: TRBJ2-1; D gene: TRBD2; V gene: TRBV10-2; clone size: -; CDR3 DNA: TGCGCCAGCAGTGCCGGGGGGGTTTATAATGAGCAGTTCTTC; CDR3 protein: CASSAGGVYNEQFF
J gene: TRBJ2-2; D gene: -; V gene: TRBV6-5; clone size: -; CDR3 DNA: TGTGCCAGCAGTTACCGGAGGGGGCCTGGCACCGGGGAGCTGTTTTTT; CDR3 protein: CASSYRRGPGTGELFF
J gene: TRBJ2-7; D gene: TRBD2; V gene: TRBV7-6; clone size: -; CDR3 DNA: TGTGCCAGCAGCTTAGAAAGCGGGGGGGCCTACGAGCAGTACTTC; CDR3 protein: CASSLESGGAYEQYF
J gene: TRBJ2-5; D gene: -; V gene: TRBV18; clone size: -; CDR3 DNA: TGTGCCAGCTCACCACTTTCCAGTGGAGAGACCCAGTACTTC; CDR3 protein: CASSPLSSGETQYF
J gene: TRBJ2-7; D gene: -; V gene: TRBV11-2; clone size: few; CDR3 DNA: TGTGCCAGCAGCTTCTCGGCGGGGAGCTCCTACGAGCAGTACTTC; CDR3 protein: CASSFSAGSSYEQYF
J gene: TRBJ2-1; D gene: TRBD2; V gene: TRBV18; clone size: -; CDR3 DNA: TGTGCCAGCTCACCAATCGGTCTAGCGGGGGGTATTGAGCAGTTCTTC; CDR3 protein: CASSPIGLAGGIEQFF
J gene: TRBJ2-7; D gene: TRBD2; V gene: TRBV6-5; clone size: few; CDR3 DNA: TGTGCCAGCACCCCTAGCGGGGGGCAAAACTACGAGCAGTACTTC; CDR3 protein: CASTPSGGQNYEQYF
J gene: TRBJ1-3; D gene: -; V gene: TRBV28; clone size: -; CDR3 DNA: TGTGCCAGCAGTTTCGGAGGGCTGGCTGGAAACACCATATATTTT; CDR3 protein: CASSFGGLAGNTIYF
J gene: TRBJ2-1; D gene: TRBD1; V gene: TRBV18; clone size: -; CDR3 DNA: TGTGCCAGCTCACCACCGGGACAGGGAAGCGTTGAGCAGTTCTTC; CDR3 protein: CASSPPGQGSVEQFF
J gene: TRBJ2-1; D gene: -; V gene: TRBV5-1; clone size: -; CDR3 DNA: TGCGCCAGCAACAACGGCAGGGCGGACTACGAGCAGTTCTTC; CDR3 protein: CASNNGRADYEQFF
J gene: TRBJ2-3; D gene: -; V gene: TRBV7-9; clone size: -; CDR3 DNA: TGTGCCAGCAGCCGGAGCGGAAACACAGATACGCAGTATTTT; CDR3 protein: CASSRSGNTDTQYF
J gene: TRBJ2-1; D gene: TRBD2; V gene: TRBV4-1; clone size: -; CDR3 DNA: TGCGCCAGCAGCCAAGATGAACTAGCGGGGGGGCTTAGTACTTACAATGAGCAGTTCTTC; CDR3 protein: CASSQDELAGGLSTYNEQFF
J gene: TRBJ1-1; D gene: TRBD1; V gene: TRBV13; clone size: few; CDR3 DNA: TGTGCCAGCAGCTCGCGGACAGGTGAAGCTTTCTTT; CDR3 protein: CASSSRTGEAFF
J gene: TRBJ1-2; D gene: TRBD1; V gene: TRBV19; clone size: -; CDR3 DNA: TGTGCCAGTAGTATCGGGATGGGACAGGGATCTAGCTATGGCTACACCTTC; CDR3 protein: CASSIGMGQGSSYGYTF
J gene: TRBJ1-2; D gene: TRBD1; V gene: TRBV6-5; clone size: once; CDR3 DNA: TGTGCCAGCAGTTACACCGGGACAGGCGGCTATGGCTACACCTTC; CDR3 protein: CASSYTGTGGYGYTF
J gene: TRBJ1-1; D gene: TRBD1; V gene: TRBV5-1; clone size: medium-sized; CDR3 DNA: TGCGCCAGCAGCTGGGGGGACAGGCAGAACACTGAAGCTTTCTTT; CDR3 protein: CASSWGDRQNTEAFF
J gene: TRBJ2-1; D gene: -; V gene: TRBV7-9; clone size: -; CDR3 DNA: TGTGCCAGCAGCGGCGGGTGGGGGGCCTACAATGAGCAGTTCTTC; CDR3 protein: CASSGGWGAYNEQFF
J gene: TRBJ1-2; D gene: TRBD1; V gene: TRBV10-3; clone size: -; CDR3 DNA: TGTGCCATCCAGGGATTGAGGGGGCATGGCTACACCTTC; CDR3 protein: CAIQGLRGHGYTF
J gene: TRBJ1-6; D gene: TRBD1; V gene: TRBV6-6; clone size: -; CDR3 DNA: TGTGCCAGCAGTAGACGACAGGGGGCCGATTCACCCCTCCACTTT; CDR3 protein: CASSRRQGADSPLHF
J gene: TRBJ2-7; D gene: TRBD1; V gene: TRBV27; clone size: -; CDR3 DNA: TGTGCCAGCAGTTCGGGGACAGGGATACTTTACGAGCAGTACTTC; CDR3 protein: CASSSGTGILYEQYF
J gene: TRBJ2-7; D gene: TRBD1; V gene: TRBV5-5; clone size: few; CDR3 DNA: TGTGCCAGCAGCTCCCTCACCGGGACAGGGCGGTCAAGCGAGCAGTACTTC; CDR3 protein: CASSSLTGTGRSSEQYF
J gene: TRBJ2-1; D gene: TRBD1; V gene: TRBV4-3; clone size: -; CDR3 DNA: TGCGCCAGCAGCCAAGCCACCAGTCCCGGGACAGGGGCGGGCAATGAGCAGTTCTTC; CDR3 protein: CASSQATSPGTGAGNEQFF
J gene: TRBJ1-5; D gene: TRBD1; V gene: TRBV10-3; clone size: -; CDR3 DNA: TGTGCCACACGACAGGGGGCGGATGGTCAGCCCCAGCATTTT; CDR3 protein: CATRQGADGQPQHF
J gene: TRBJ2-2; D gene: -; V gene: TRBV11-3; clone size: few; CDR3 DNA: TGTGCCAGCAGCTTAGCACGCGGGACCGGGGAGCTGTTTTTT; CDR3 protein: CASSLARGTGELFF
J gene: TRBJ2-7; D gene: -; V gene: TRBV6-5; clone size: -; CDR3 DNA: TGTGCCAGCAGTGTCGACAGGAGATCCTACGAGCAGTACTTC; CDR3 protein: CASSVDRRSYEQYF
J gene: TRBJ2-7; D gene: -; V gene: TRBV7-6; clone size: once; CDR3 DNA: TGTGCCAGCAGCTTAAGCCACGAGCAGTACTTC; CDR3 protein: CASSLSHEQYF
J gene: TRBJ1-3; D gene: -; V gene: TRBV19; clone size: -; CDR3 DNA: TGTGCCAGTAGTCTACAGGGATCCTTCTCTGGAAACACCATATATTTT; CDR3 protein: CASSLQGSFSGNTIYF
J gene: TRBJ2-1; D gene: -; V gene: TRBV6-5; clone size: -; CDR3 DNA: TGTGCCAGCAGTTATCCGGGGGGAGAAGGGGGGTTCTTC; CDR3 protein: CASSYPGGEGGFF
J gene: TRBJ2-3; D gene: -; V gene: TRBV19; clone size: -; CDR3 DNA: TGTGCCAGTAGTATAGATTACACAGATACGCAGTATTTT; CDR3 protein: CASSIDYTDTQYF
J gene: TRBJ2-7; D gene: TRBD1; V gene: TRBV4-3; clone size: once; CDR3 DNA: TGCGCCAGCAGCCAAGACCTCATGGGACAGGGGGCTTACGAGCAGTACTTC; CDR3 protein: CASSQDLMGQGAYEQYF
J gene: TRBJ1-1; D gene: TRBD1; V gene: TRBV11-2; clone size: -; CDR3 DNA: TGTGCCAGCAGCCAAGACCCAGACAGGGGCGATTTGAACACTGAAGCTTTCTTT; CDR3 protein: CASSQDPDRGDLNTEAFF
J gene: TRBJ2-7; D gene: TRBD1; V gene: TRBV5-4; clone size: -; CDR3 DNA: TGTGCCAGCAGCCTCGGGGGGGGGACAGGGGATTACGAGCAGTACTTC; CDR3 protein: CASSLGGGTGDYEQYF
J gene: TRBJ1-2; D gene: TRBD1; V gene: TRBV18; clone size: -; CDR3 DNA: TGTGCCAGCTCACCACCGACAGGGGGAACTGGCTACACCTTC; CDR3 protein: CASSPPTGGTGYTF
J gene: TRBJ1-2; D gene: -; V gene: TRBV6-6; clone size: -; CDR3 DNA: TGTGCCAGCAGCCGTTCAGGGATTAACTATGGCTACACCTTC; CDR3 protein: CASSRSGINYGYTF
J gene: TRBJ2-5; D gene: TRBD1; V gene: TRBV7-2; clone size: -; CDR3 DNA: TGTGCCAGCAGCGCCGCTACAGGGGTGGAGACCCAGTACTTC; CDR3 protein: CASSAATGVETQYF
J gene: TRBJ2-3; D gene: -; V gene: TRBV7-9; clone size: -; CDR3 DNA: TGTGCCAGCAGCCCAAGGGAGGGGGGTAACACAGATACGCAGTATTTT; CDR3 protein: CASSPREGGNTDTQYF
J gene: TRBJ1-2; D gene: -; V gene: TRBV19; clone size: -; CDR3 DNA: TGTGCCAGTAGCCCTTTGACAAACTATGGCTACACCTTC; CDR3 protein: CASSPLTNYGYTF
J gene: TRBJ2-2; D gene: -; V gene: TRBV7-3; clone size: -; CDR3 DNA: TGTGCCAGCAGCCCTCCGACCGGGGAGCTGTTTTTT; CDR3 protein: CASSPPTGELFF
J gene: TRBJ2-3; D gene: -; V gene: TRBV6-1; clone size: few; CDR3 DNA: TGTGCCAGCAGTTCCTCGACTGCTCTGGCGCAGTATTTT; CDR3 protein: CASSSSTALAQYF
J gene: TRBJ1-1; D gene: -; V gene: TRBV4-3; clone size: few; CDR3 DNA: TGCGCCAGCAGCCAAGGGCCGGGACTGATGAACACTGAAGCTTTCTTT; CDR3 protein: CASSQGPGLMNTEAFF
J gene: TRBJ1-5; D gene: TRBD1; V gene: TRBV7-8; clone size: -; CDR3 DNA: TGTGCCAGCAGCTTAGCGGGACAGGGTGCTCAGCCCCAGCATTTT; CDR3 protein: CASSLAGQGAQPQHF
J gene: TRBJ2-1; D gene: -; V gene: TRBV5-1; clone size: -; CDR3 DNA: TGCGCCAGCAGCCCCTCCCGGGGTTCCTACAATGAGCAGTTCTTC; CDR3 protein: CASSPSRGSYNEQFF
J gene: TRBJ2-1; D gene: TRBD1; V gene: TRBV6-5; clone size: -; CDR3 DNA: TGTGCCAGCAGTTCCGGGACAGGGTGTAATTATGAGCAGTTCTTC; CDR3 protein: CASSSGTGCNYEQFF
J gene: TRBJ2-2; D gene: -; V gene: TRBV4-3; clone size: -; CDR3 DNA: TGCGCCAGCAGCCACAGTGGGACTGTGAACACCGGGGAGCTGTTTTTT; CDR3 protein: CASSHSGTVNTGELFF
J gene: TRBJ1-1; D gene: TRBD1; V gene: TRBV7-8; clone size: few; CDR3 DNA: TGTGCCAGCAGCCTGCGTTGGCAAGGGGGACAGGTAAAGATGAACACTGAAGCTTTCTTT; CDR3 protein: CASSLRWQGGQVKMNTEAFF
J gene: TRBJ2-3; D gene: -; V gene: TRBV18; clone size: -; CDR3 DNA: TGTGCCAGCTCACCAACAATCAGCACAGATACGCAGTATTTT; CDR3 protein: CASSPTISTDTQYF
J gene: TRBJ1-1; D gene: -; V gene: TRBV29-1; clone size: -; CDR3 DNA: TGCAGCGTTGATCCGGGAGGCACTGAAGCTTTCTTT; CDR3 protein: CSVDPGGTEAFF